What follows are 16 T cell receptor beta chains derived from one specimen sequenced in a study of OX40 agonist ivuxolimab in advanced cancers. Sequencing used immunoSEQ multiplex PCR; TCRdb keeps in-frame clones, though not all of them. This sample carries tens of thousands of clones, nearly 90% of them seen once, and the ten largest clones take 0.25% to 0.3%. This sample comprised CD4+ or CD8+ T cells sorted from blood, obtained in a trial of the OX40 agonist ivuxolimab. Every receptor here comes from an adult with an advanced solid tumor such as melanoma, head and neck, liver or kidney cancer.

In nucleotides, the CDR3 is TGTGCCACCGAGACTAGCGGCAGACCTAACCAAGAGACCCAGTACTTC. Amino acid sequence: CATETSGRPNQETQYF. The chain joins TRBV15 to TRBJ2-5, with 9 positions matching TRBD2. Trimming removed 8 bases from V and 0 bases from J; junction bases left unmatched: 10. The CDR3 runs 16 residues. Germline-derived CDR1 and CDR2 are LNHNV and YYDKDF (reference sequence).

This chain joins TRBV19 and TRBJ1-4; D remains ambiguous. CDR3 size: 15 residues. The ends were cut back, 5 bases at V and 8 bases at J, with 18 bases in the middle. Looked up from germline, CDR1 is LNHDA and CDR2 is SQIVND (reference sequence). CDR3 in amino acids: CASSGDVGVREKLFF. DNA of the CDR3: TGTGCCAGTAGTGGCGATGTTGGGGTGCGGGAAAAACTGTTTTTT.

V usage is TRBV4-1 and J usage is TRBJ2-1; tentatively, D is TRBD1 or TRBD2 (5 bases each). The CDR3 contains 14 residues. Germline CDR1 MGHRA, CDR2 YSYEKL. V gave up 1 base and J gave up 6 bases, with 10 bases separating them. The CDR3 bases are TGCGCCAGCAGCCAAGTTGGGACGCTCAATGAGCAGTTCTTC. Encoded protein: CASSQVGTLNEQFF.

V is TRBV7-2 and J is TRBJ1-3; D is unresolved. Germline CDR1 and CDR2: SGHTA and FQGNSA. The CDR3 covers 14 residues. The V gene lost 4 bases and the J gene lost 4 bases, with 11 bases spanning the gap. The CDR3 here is CASSWGLAGNTIYF. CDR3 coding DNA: TGTGCCAGCAGCTGGGGATTAGCGGGAAACACCATATATTTT.

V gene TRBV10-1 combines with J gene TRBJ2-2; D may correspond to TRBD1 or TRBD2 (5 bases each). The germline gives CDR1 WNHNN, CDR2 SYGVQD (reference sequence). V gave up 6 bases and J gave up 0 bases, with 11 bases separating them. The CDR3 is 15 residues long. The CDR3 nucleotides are TGCGCCAGCAGACCCGGGACGGCGAACACCGGGGAGCTGTTTTTT. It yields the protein CASRPGTANTGELFF.

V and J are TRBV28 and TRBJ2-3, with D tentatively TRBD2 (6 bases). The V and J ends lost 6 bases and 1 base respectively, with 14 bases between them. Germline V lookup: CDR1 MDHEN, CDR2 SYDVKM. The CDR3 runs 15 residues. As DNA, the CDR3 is TGTGCCAGCAGGCGTGGGACTGGCCGCACAGATACGCAGTATTTT. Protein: CASRRGTGRTDTQYF.

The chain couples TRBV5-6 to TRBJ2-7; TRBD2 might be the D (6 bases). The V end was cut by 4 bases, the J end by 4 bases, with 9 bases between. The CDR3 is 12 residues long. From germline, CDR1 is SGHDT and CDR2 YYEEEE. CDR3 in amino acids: CASSRRGYEQYF. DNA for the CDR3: TGTGCCAGCAGCCGTCGGGGGTACGAGCAGTACTTC. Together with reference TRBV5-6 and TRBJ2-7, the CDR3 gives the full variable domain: DAGVTQSPTHLIKTRGQQVTLRCSPKSGHDTVSWYQQALGQGPQFIFQYYEEEERQRGNFPDRFSGHQFPNYSSELNVNALLLGDSALYLCASSRRGYEQYFGPGTRLTVT.

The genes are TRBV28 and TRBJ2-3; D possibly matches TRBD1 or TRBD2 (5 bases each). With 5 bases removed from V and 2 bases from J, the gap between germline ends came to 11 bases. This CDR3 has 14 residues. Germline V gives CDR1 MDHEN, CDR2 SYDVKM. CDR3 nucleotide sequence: TGTGCCAGCAGTGAAGGGACCTACACAGATACGCAGTATTTT. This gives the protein CASSEGTYTDTQYF.

CDR3 in amino acids: CAIRGPYSYEQYF. The DNA of the CDR3 is TGTGCCATCCGGGGCCCCTACTCCTACGAGCAGTACTTC. The V call is TRBV10-3, the J call TRBJ2-7; D is tentatively TRBD1 or TRBD2 (5 bases each). The CDR3 length is 13 residues. Germline-derived CDR1 and CDR2 are ENHRY and SYGVKD. Trimming pared 8 bases from V and 0 bases from J, leaving 11 bases between.

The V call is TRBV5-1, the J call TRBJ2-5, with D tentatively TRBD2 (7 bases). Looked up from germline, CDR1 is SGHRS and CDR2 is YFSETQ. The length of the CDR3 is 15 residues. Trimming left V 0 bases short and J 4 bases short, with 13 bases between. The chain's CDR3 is CASSLDGGRGETQYF. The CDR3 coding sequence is TGCGCCAGCAGCTTGGACGGGGGGCGCGGAGAGACCCAGTACTTC.

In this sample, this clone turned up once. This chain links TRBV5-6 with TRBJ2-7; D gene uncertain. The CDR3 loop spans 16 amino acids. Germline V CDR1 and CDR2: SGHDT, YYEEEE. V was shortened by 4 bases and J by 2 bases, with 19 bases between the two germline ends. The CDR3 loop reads CASSPDGPGPAYEQYF. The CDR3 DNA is TGTGCCAGCAGCCCGGACGGACCCGGTCCCGCCTACGAGCAGTACTTC.

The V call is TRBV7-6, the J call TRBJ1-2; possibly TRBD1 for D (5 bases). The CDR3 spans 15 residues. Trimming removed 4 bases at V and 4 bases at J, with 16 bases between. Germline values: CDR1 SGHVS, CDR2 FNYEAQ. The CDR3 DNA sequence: TGTGCCAGCAGCTCTACGGGACGCCCTGGCTATGGCTACACCTTC. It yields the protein CASSSTGRPGYGYTF. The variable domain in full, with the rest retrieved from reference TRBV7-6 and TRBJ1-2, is GAGVSQSPRYKVTKRGQDVALRCDPISGHVSLYWYRQALGQGPEFLTYFNYEAQQDKSGLPNDRFSAERPEGSISTLTIQRTEQRDSAMYRCASSSTGRPGYGYTFGSGTRLTVV.

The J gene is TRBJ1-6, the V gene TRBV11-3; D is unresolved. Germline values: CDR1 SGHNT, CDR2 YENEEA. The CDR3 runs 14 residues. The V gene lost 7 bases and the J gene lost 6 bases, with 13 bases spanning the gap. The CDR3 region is CASNRDGVNSPLHF. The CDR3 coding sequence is TGTGCCAGCAACCGGGATGGGGTTAATTCACCCCTCCACTTT.

DNA for the CDR3: TGCGCCAGCAGGGTACTAGCGGGAGGCACAGATACGCAGTATTTT. It encodes CASRVLAGGTDTQYF. The chain joins TRBV5-1 to TRBJ2-3, with 11 nucleotides matching TRBD2. V gave up 5 bases and J gave up 1 base; unmatched junction bases: 3. This CDR3 is built from 15 residues. Germline V gives CDR1 SGHRS, CDR2 YFSETQ.

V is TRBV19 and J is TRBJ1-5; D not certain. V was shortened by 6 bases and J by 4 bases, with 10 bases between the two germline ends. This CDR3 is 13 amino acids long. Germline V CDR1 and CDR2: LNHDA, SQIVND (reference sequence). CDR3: CASSQTTNQPQHF. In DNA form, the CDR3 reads TGTGCCAGTAGCCAAACCACAAATCAGCCCCAGCATTTT.

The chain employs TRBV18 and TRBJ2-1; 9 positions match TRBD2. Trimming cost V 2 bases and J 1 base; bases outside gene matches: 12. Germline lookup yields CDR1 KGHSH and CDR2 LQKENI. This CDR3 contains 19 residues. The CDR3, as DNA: TGTGCCAGCTCACCAAAGTCGCGAGCGGGAGGACCTTCCTACAATGAGCAGTTCTTC. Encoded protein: CASSPKSRAGGPSYNEQFF. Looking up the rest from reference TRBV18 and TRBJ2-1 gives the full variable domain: NAGVMQNPRHLVRRRGQEARLRCSPMKGHSHVYWYRQLPEEGLKFMVYLQKENIIDESGMPKERFSAEFPKEGPSILRIQQVVRGDSAAYFCASSPKSRAGGPSYNEQFFGPGTRLTVL.